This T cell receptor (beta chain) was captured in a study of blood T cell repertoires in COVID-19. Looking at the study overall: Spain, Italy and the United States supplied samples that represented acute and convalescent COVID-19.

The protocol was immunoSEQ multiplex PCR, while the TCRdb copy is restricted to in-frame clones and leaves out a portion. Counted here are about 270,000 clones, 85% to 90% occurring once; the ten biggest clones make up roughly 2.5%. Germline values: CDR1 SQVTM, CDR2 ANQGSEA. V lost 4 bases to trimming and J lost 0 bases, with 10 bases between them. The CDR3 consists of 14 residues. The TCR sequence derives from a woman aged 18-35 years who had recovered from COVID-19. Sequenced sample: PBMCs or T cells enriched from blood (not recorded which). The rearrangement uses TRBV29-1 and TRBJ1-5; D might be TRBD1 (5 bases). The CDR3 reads CSVAEGYSNQPQHF. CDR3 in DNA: TGCAGCGTTGCGGAGGGGTATAGCAATCAGCCCCAGCATTTT.